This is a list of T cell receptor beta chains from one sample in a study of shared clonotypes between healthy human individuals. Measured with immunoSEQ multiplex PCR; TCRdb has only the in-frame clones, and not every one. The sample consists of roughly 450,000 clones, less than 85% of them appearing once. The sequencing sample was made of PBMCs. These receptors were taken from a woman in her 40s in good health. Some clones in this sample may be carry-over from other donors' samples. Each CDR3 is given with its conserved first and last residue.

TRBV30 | CACPMDSGSRRGQFF
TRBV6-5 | CASRGDTEAFF
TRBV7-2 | CASSLDGRDTDTQYF
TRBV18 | CASSPGTGGNIQYF
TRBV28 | CASRTGTSAYNEQFF
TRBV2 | CASTLVYEQYF
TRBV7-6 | CASSLAAPGELFF
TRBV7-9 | CASSPIAGASYEQYF
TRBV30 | CAWSLSQETQYF
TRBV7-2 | CASSLDRGTDTQYF
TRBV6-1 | CASSVPMNTEAFF